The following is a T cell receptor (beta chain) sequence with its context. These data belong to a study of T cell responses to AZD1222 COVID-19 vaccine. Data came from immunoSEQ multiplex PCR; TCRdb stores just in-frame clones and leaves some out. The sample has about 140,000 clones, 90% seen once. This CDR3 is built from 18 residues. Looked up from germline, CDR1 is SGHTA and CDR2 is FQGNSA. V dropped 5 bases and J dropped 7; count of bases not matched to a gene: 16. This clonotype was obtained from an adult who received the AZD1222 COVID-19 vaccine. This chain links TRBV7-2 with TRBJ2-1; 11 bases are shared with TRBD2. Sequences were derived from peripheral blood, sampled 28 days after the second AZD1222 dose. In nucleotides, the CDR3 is TGTGCCAGCAGCCCCAACTGGGGTAGCGGGAGGGCCAAGAATGAGCAGTTCTTC. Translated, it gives CASSPNWGSGRAKNEQFF.